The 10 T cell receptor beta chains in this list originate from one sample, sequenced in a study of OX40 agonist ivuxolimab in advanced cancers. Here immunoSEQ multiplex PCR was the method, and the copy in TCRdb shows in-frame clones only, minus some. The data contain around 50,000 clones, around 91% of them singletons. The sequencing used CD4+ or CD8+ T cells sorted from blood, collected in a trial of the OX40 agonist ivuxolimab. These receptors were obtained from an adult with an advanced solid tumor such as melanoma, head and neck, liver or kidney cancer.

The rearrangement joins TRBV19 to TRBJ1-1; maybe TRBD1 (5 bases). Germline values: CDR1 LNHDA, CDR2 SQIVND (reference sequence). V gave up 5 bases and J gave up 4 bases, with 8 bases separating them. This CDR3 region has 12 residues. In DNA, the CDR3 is TGTGCCAGTAGTGCAGGGCCCACTGAAGCTTTCTTT. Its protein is CASSAGPTEAFF.

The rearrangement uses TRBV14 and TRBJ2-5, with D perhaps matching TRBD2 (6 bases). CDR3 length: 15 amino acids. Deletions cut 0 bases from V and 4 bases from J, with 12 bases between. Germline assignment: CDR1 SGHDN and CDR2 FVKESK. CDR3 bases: TGTGCCAGCAGCCAAGATGGGGGGTTTGGAGAGACCCAGTACTTC. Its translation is CASSQDGGFGETQYF. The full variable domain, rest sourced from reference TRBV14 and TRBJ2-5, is EAGVTQFPSHSVIEKGQTVTLRCDPISGHDNLYWYRRVMGKEIKFLLHFVKESKQDESGMPNNRFLAERTGGTYSTLKVQPAELEDSGVYFCASSQDGGFGETQYFGPGTRLLVL.

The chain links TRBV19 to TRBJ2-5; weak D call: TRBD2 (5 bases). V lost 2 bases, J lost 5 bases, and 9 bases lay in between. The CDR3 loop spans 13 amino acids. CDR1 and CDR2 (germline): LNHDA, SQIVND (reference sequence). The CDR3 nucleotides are TGTGCCAGTAGTATAACGGGCGGGGAGACCCAGTACTTC. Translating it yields CASSITGGETQYF.

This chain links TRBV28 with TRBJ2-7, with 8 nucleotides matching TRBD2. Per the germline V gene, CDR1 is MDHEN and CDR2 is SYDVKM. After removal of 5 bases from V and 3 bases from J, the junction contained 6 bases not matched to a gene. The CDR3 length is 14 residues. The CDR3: CASSIGGENYEQYF. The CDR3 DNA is TGTGCCAGCAGTATCGGGGGGGAGAACTACGAGCAGTACTTC. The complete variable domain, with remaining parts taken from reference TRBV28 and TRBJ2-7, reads DVKVTQSSRYLVKRTGEKVFLECVQDMDHENMFWYRQDPGLGLRLIYFSYDVKMKEKGDIPEGYSVSREKKERFSLILESASTNQTSMYLCASSIGGENYEQYFGPGTRLTVT.

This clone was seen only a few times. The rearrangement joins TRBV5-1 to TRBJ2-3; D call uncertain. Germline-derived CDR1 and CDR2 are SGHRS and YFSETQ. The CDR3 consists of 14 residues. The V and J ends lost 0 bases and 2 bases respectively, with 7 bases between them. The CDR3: CASSLEQTTDTQYF. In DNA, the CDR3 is TGCGCCAGCAGCTTGGAACAGACCACAGATACGCAGTATTTT.

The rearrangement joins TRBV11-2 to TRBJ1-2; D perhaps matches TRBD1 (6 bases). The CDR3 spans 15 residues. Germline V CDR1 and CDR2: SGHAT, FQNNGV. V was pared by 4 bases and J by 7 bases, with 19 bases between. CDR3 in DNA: TGTGCCAGCAGCTGGGGGGGGCAGGCCCCGGGTGGCTACACCTTC. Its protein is CASSWGGQAPGGYTF. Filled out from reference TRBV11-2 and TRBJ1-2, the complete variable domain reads EAGVAQSPRYKIIEKRQSVAFWCNPISGHATLYWYQQILGQGPKLLIQFQNNGVVDDSQLPKDRFSAERLKGVDSTLKIQPAKLEDSAVYLCASSWGGQAPGGYTFGSGTRLTVV.

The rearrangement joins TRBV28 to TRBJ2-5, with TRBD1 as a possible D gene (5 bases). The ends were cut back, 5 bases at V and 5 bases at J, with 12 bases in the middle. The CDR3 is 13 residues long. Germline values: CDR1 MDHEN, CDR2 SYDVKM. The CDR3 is CASSLQGIETQYF. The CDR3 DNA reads TGTGCCAGCAGTCTTCAGGGCATTGAGACCCAGTACTTC. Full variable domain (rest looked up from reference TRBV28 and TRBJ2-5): DVKVTQSSRYLVKRTGEKVFLECVQDMDHENMFWYRQDPGLGLRLIYFSYDVKMKEKGDIPEGYSVSREKKERFSLILESASTNQTSMYLCASSLQGIETQYFGPGTRLLVL.

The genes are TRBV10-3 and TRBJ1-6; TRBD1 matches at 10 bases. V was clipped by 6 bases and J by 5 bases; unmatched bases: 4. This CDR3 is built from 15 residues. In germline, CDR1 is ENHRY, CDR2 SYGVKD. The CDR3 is CAIRGGTGDNSPLHF. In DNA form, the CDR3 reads TGTGCCATCAGGGGAGGGACAGGGGATAATTCACCCCTCCACTTT.

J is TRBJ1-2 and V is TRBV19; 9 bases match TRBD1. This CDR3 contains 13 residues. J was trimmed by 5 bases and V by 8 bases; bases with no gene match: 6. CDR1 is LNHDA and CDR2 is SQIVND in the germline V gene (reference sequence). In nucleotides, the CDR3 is TGTGCCAGTGCCCGGGACAGGGAGTATGGCTACACCTTC. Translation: CASARDREYGYTF.

The CDR3 region is CASSPGPDTEAFF. For the CDR3, the DNA is TGTGCCAGCAGCCCCGGCCCTGACACTGAAGCTTTCTTT. This chain joins TRBV5-5 and TRBJ1-1; D is unresolved. The CDR3 contains 13 residues. Trimming pared 4 bases from V and 3 bases from J, leaving 10 bases between. CDR1 SGHKS and CDR2 YYEKEE come from the germline V gene (reference sequence).